A selection of T cell receptor beta chains follows, all from one sample in a study of PD-1 blockade in classical Hodgkin lymphoma. TCRdb keeps only in-frame clones here, not all; method: immunoSEQ multiplex PCR. The table lists about 150,000 clones, around 73% of them singletons. This material consisted of peripheral blood mononuclear cells (PBMCs), taken before the second cycle of nivolumab. These receptors all come from a human donor with classical Hodgkin lymphoma. Both conserved end residues are part of each CDR3. The D gene is left open where the match is weak. Rows may omit the clone size; those that give it use once, few, many or a size class.

d_call	v_call	j_call	clone_size	cdr3_nt	cdr3_aa
TRBD1	TRBV4-2	TRBJ1-1	NA	TGTGCCAGCAGCCACCTACAGGGGGCAGGCACTGAAGCTTTCTTT	CASSHLQGAGTEAFF
TRBD2	TRBV7-6	TRBJ2-3	once	TGTGCCAGCAGCTTTTTAGCGGGGGAGAGCACAGATACGCAGTATTTT	CASSFLAGESTDTQYF
TRBD1	TRBV5-1	TRBJ2-5	NA	TGCGCCAGCAGCTTAAGGGGGCTAGGGGAGACCCAGTACTTC	CASSLRGLGETQYF
NA	TRBV10-3	TRBJ2-3	NA	TGTGCCATCAGTGAGAGGGTTACGCAGTATTTT	CAISERVTQYF
NA	TRBV7-2	TRBJ1-3	NA	TGTGCCAGCAGCTTAGGAGTACGGTTCTTTGGAAACACCATATATTTT	CASSLGVRFFGNTIYF
NA	TRBV5-4	TRBJ2-7	NA	TGTGCCAGCAGCTTGGATCTACAGGGAAACGAGCAGTACTTC	CASSLDLQGNEQYF
TRBD1	TRBV9	TRBJ2-4	once	TGTGCCAGCAGCCCAGGGACAGGGGGCGGCAAAAACATTCAGTACTTC	CASSPGTGGGKNIQYF
NA	TRBV9	TRBJ1-5	NA	TGTGCCAGCAGCCTAGGGGGGCTCCACAATCAGCCCCAGCATTTT	CASSLGGLHNQPQHF
NA	TRBV6-5	TRBJ2-7	NA	TGTGCCAGCAGCTCCCCCCCAGTGGAGTACTTC	CASSSPPVEYF
NA	TRBV27	TRBJ1-2	NA	TGTGCCAGCAGTTCGAGCCGGGACAACTATGGCTACACCTTC	CASSSSRDNYGYTF
TRBD1	TRBV5-8	TRBJ1-3	NA	TGTGCCAGCAGCCACAGGGGGCCTGGCTCTGGAAACACCATATATTTT	CASSHRGPGSGNTIYF
TRBD1	TRBV27	TRBJ2-1	NA	TGTGCCAGCAGCCGCGAGGGGACAGGAACCTACAATGAGCAGTTCTTC	CASSREGTGTYNEQFF
NA	TRBV5-1	TRBJ2-5	NA	TGCGCCAGCAGCTTTCAGGTCCGCGGGACCCAGTACTTC	CASSFQVRGTQYF
NA	TRBV29-1	TRBJ2-1	NA	TGCAGCGGATCCGGGACTCCCTACAATGAGCAGTTCTTC	CSGSGTPYNEQFF
NA	TRBV5-6	TRBJ2-5	few	TGTGCCAGCAGTCCGGACCCAGGGATGGGAGAGACCCAGTACTTC	CASSPDPGMGETQYF
TRBD2	TRBV9	TRBJ2-1	NA	TGTGCCAGCAGCCCAGGAGGACTAGCGGGCAACTACAATGAGCAGTTCTTC	CASSPGGLAGNYNEQFF
NA	TRBV6-1	TRBJ1-5	many	TGTGCCACACGACGGCGCAATCAGCCCCAGCATTTT	CATRRRNQPQHF
NA	TRBV18	TRBJ1-1	once	TGTGCCAGCTCGACACTCGAGGGGGTGAACACTGAAGCTTTCTTT	CASSTLEGVNTEAFF
NA	TRBV21-1	TRBJ1-5	NA	TGTGCCAGCAGCAACTGGACAGGGTGCGTGGAGCCCCAGCATTTT	CASSNWTGCVEPQHF
TRBD1	TRBV11-2	TRBJ2-3	NA	TGTGCCAGCAGCTTTGGGACAGGGGGCACAGATACGCAGTATTTT	CASSFGTGGTDTQYF
NA	TRBV5-8	TRBJ1-4	NA	TGTGCCAGCAGCCCGGATGGTAGGGTGGGTGAAAAACTGTTTTTT	CASSPDGRVGEKLFF
TRBD1	TRBV7-2	TRBJ2-7	once	TGTGCCAGCAGCTTCTCGGGACAGGGGACCGACGAGCAGTACTTC	CASSFSGQGTDEQYF
NA	TRBV10-3	TRBJ2-5	NA	TGTGCCATCAGTGAGGTCACTCAAGAGACCCAGTACTTC	CAISEVTQETQYF
NA	TRBV7-3	TRBJ2-3	NA	TGTGCCAGCAGCTCAGGGACCTTCACAGATACGCAGTATTTT	CASSSGTFTDTQYF
NA	TRBV25-1	TRBJ2-5	NA	TGTGCCAGCAGTGTGCTGGGGGAAGAGACCCAGTACTTC	CASSVLGEETQYF
TRBD2	TRBV5-6	TRBJ2-1	NA	TGTGCCAGCAGCTTCCCGGGACTAGTGAGCTCCTACAATGAGCAGTTCTTC	CASSFPGLVSSYNEQFF